Sequencing of this T cell receptor beta chain was carried out in a study of T cells after somatic rescue of genetic block. V was clipped by 0 bases and J by 7 bases, with 9 bases between them. The CDR3 contains 13 residues. Germline lookup yields CDR1 SGHVS and CDR2 FQNEAQ. This table comes from immunoSEQ multiplex PCR, and its TCRdb copy is limited to in-frame clones, with some not included. In the table there are more than 14,000 clones, 72% of which are singletons. Sequenced material: peripheral blood mononuclear cells (PBMCs). This chain connects TRBV7-8 to TRBJ2-5; D may match TRBD1 or TRBD2 (5 bases each). This TCR was sampled from a boy between 10 and 17 years old. The CDR3 loop is CASSLARDRTQYF. CDR3 DNA: TGTGCCAGCAGCTTAGCCCGGGACCGGACCCAGTACTTC.